The present T cell receptor (beta chain) was sequenced within a study of post-analysis software for immune sequencing data. Findings of the study overall: Included in a set of about five TRBV segments more frequent in patients than controls were TRBV5-6, TRBV5-1 and TRBV20-1.

cDNA libraries of TCR beta carried unique molecular identifiers. Around 460,000 cDNA molecules came from around 1 to 9.1 million T cells. TCRdb used MiXCR to reprocess the PCR reads, holding one entry per CDR3 protein. The sample lists roughly 620,000 distinct CDR3 sequences; roughly 45% were seen once. Details on this clonotype: Its antigen is as yet unknown.

CDR1 is MNHEY and CDR2 is SVGAGI in the germline V gene. The CDR3 is 16 residues long. V was pared by 5 bases and J by 0 bases, with 16 bases between. This chain connects TRBV6-5 to TRBJ2-5; D is perhaps TRBD2 (6 bases). The clonotype was recovered from a girl aged 5 to 17 with multiple sclerosis. Source material: blood. The CDR3 region has the DNA TGTGCCAGCAGTACTCTTCCGGGGGTGTACCAAGAGACCCAGTACTTC. Protein sequence: CASSTLPGVYQETQYF.